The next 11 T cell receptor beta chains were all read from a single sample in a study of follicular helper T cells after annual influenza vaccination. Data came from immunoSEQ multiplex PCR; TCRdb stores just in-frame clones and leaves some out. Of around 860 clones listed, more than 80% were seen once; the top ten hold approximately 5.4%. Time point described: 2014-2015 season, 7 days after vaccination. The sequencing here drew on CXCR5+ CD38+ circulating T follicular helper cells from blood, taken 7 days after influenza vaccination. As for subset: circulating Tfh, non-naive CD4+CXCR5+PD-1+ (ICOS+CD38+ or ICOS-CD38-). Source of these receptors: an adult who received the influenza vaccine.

CDR3: CASRRGQGFNQPQHF. The DNA of the CDR3 is TGCGCCAGCAGGAGGGGACAGGGGTTCAATCAGCCCCAGCATTTT. The chain links TRBV10-1 to TRBJ1-5; 10 nucleotides match TRBD1. Germline V gene sequence: CDR1 WNHNN, CDR2 SYGVQD (reference sequence). V lost 6 bases and J lost 3; bases outside the gene matches: 5. CDR3 length: 15 residues.

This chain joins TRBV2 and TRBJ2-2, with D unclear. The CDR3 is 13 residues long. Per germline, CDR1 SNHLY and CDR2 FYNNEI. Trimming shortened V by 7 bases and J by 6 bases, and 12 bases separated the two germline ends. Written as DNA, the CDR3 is TGTGCCAGCACCTGGGCCCGGTCCGGGGAGCTGTTTTTT. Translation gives CASTWARSGELFF.

The chain's CDR3 is CASSTGASAYNEQFF. CDR3 nucleotides: TGCGCCAGCAGCACTGGGGCTAGCGCTTACAATGAGCAGTTCTTC. The chain is built from TRBV5-1 and TRBJ2-1; D possibly corresponds to TRBD2 (6 bases). Germline V CDR1 and CDR2: SGHRS, YFSETQ. The CDR3 is 15 amino acids. V lost 4 bases to trimming and J lost 4 bases, with 15 bases between them.

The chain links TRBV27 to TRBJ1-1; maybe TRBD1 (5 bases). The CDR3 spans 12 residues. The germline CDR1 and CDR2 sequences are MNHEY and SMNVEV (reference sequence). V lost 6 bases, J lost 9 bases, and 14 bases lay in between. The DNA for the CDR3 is TGTGCCAGCAGCCCGGAGGGACGTAAAGCTTTCTTT. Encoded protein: CASSPEGRKAFF.

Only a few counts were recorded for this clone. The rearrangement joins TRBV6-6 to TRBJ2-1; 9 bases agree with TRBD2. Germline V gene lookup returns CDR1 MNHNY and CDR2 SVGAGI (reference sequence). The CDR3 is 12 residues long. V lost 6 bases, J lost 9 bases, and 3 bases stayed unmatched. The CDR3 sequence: CASRGLAGEQFF. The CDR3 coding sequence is TGTGCCAGCAGGGGACTAGCTGGTGAGCAGTTCTTC.

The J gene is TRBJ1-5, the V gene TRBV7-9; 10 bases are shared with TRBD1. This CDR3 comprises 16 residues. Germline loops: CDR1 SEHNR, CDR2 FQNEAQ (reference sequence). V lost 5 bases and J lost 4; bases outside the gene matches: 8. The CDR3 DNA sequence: TGTGCCAGCAGCAGAGGGACAGGGGTGGGTAATCAGCCCCAGCATTTT. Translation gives CASSRGTGVGNQPQHF.

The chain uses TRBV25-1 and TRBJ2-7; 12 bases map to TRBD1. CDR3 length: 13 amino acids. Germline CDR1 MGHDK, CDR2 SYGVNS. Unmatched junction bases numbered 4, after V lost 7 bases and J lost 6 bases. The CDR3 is CASTGTGGSEQYF. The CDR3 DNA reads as TGTGCCAGCACCGGGACAGGGGGCTCCGAGCAGTACTTC.

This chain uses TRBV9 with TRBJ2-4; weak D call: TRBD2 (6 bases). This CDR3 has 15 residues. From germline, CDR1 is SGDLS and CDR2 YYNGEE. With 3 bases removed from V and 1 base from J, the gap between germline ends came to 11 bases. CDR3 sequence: CASSGRGSAKNIQYF. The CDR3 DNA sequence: TGTGCCAGCAGCGGACGGGGGTCCGCCAAAAACATTCAGTACTTC.

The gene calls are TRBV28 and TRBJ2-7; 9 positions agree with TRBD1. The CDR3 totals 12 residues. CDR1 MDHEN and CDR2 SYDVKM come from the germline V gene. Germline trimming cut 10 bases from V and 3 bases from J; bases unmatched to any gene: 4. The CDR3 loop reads CAITTGGYEQYF. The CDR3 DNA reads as TGTGCCATTACGACAGGGGGCTACGAGCAGTACTTC.

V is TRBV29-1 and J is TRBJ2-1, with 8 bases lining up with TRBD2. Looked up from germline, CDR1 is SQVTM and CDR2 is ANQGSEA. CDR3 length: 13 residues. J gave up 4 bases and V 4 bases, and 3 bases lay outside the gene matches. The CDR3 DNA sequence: TGCAGCGTTGCCGGGGGGGGGTACAATGAGCAGTTCTTC. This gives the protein CSVAGGGYNEQFF.

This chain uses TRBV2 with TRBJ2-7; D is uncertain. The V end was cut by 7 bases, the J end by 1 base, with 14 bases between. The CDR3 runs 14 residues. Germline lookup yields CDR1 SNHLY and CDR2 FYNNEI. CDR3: CASMETANSYEQYF. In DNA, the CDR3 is TGTGCCAGCATGGAAACAGCTAATTCCTACGAGCAGTACTTC.